This TCR beta chain was obtained from a study of CD4 T cells in relation to SARS-CoV-2 and coronaviruses. About the study: ViraFEST: approximately eleven-day antigen culture of PBMCs, then TCR beta CDR3 sequencing. Study conclusions and caveats: This crossreactivity analysis covered spike protein alone, no other viral proteins. SARS-CoV-2-driven expansion was significantly weaker in crossreactive than monoreactive clones.

The ends were cut back, 6 bases at V and 1 base at J, with 3 bases in the middle. The germline V gene encodes CDR1 MNHEY and CDR2 SMNVEV (reference sequence). The CDR3 extends over 11 amino acids. This table comes from immunoSEQ multiplex PCR, and its TCRdb copy is limited to in-frame clones, with some not included. The sample contains more than 35,000 clones, 70% to 80% of which appear only once. Sorted naive or memory CD4+ cells met CEF peptides for over 8 days. A word on this clone: The target antigen is unknown.

The chain combines TRBV27 with TRBJ1-1; no definite D call. The sequence was collected from an adult with COVID-19. Specimen: memory CD4+ T cells from PBMCs, cultured in vitro. The CDR3 protein is CASSPNTEAFF. CDR3 nucleotides: TGTGCCAGCAGCCCGAACACTGAAGCTTTCTTT.